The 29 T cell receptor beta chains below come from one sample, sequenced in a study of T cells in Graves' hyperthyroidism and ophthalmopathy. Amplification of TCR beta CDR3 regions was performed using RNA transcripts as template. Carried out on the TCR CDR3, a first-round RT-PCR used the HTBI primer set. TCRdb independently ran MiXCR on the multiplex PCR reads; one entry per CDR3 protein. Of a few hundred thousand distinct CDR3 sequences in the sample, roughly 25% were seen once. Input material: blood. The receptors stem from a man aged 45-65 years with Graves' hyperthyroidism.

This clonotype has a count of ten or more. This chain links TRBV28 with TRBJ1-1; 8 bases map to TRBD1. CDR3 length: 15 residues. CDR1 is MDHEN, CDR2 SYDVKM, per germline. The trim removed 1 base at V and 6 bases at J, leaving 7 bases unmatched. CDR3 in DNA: TGTGCCAGCAGTTTATTTTGGGACAGGCGCCCTGAAGCTTTCTTT. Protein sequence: CASSLFWDRRPEAFF.

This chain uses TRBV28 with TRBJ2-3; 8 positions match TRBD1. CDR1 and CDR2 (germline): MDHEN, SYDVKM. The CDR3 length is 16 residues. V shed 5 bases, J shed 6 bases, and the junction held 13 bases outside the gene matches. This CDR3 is CASSPPPRQGSDTQYF. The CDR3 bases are TGTGCCAGCAGTCCCCCCCCTAGACAGGGGTCGGATACGCAGTATTTT.

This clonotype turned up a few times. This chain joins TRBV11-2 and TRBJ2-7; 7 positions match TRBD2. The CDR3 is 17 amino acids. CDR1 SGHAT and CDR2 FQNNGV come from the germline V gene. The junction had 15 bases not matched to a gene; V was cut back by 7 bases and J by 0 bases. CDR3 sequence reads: CASTVAISGISSYEQYF. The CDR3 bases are TGTGCCAGCACCGTGGCTATAAGCGGGATAAGCTCCTACGAGCAGTACTTC.

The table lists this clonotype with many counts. The CDR3 DNA sequence: TGTGCCAGCCAGGCCGGTACAGGGGCCTACGAGCAGTACTTC. Translation gives CASQAGTGAYEQYF. The rearrangement joins TRBV2 to TRBJ2-7, with 7 bases identical to TRBD1. The CDR3 consists of 14 residues. Germline V lookup: CDR1 SNHLY, CDR2 FYNNEI. After removal of 8 bases from V and 2 bases from J, the junction contained 9 bases not matched to a gene.

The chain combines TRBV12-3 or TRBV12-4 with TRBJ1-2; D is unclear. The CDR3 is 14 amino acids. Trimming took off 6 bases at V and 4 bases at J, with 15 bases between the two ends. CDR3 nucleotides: TGTGCCAGCAGCCCAGGAGCGCCCGGCTATGGCTACACCTTC. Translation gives CASSPGAPGYGYTF.

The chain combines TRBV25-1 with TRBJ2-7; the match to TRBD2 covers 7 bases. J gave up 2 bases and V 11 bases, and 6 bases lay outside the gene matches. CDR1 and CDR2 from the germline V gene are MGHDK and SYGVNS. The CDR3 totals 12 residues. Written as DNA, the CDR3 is TGTGCCTCAGGGAGGGGAACCTACGAGCAGTACTTC. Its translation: CASGRGTYEQYF.

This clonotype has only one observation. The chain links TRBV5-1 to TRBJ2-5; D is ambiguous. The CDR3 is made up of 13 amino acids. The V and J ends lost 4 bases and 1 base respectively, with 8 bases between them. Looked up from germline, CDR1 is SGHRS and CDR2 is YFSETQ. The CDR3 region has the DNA TGCGCCAGCAGCACAATACCCCAAGAGACCCAGTACTTC. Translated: CASSTIPQETQYF. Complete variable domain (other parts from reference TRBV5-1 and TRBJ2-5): KAGVTQTPRYLIKTRGQQVTLSCSPISGHRSVSWYQQTPGQGLQFLFEYFSETQRNKGNFPGRFSGRQFSNSRSEMNVSTLELGDSALYLCASSTIPQETQYFGPGTRLLVL.

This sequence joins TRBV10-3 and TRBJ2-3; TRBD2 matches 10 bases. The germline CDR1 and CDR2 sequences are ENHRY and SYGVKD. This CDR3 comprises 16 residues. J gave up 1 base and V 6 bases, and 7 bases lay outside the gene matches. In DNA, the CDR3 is TGTGCCATCAGAGACAGTCTAGCGGGGGGCACAGATACGCAGTATTTT. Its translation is CAIRDSLAGGTDTQYF.

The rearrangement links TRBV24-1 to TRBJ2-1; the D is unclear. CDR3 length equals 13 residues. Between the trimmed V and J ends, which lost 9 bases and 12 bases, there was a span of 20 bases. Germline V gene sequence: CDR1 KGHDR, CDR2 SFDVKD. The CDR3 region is CATSTQPHKGQFF. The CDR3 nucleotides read TGTGCCACCTCAACGCAGCCTCACAAGGGGCAGTTCTTC.

The DNA of the CDR3 is TGTGCCAGCAGAACATTCAATCCGGGACTAGCCTCCTACGAGCAGTACTTC. Translation gives CASRTFNPGLASYEQYF. The genes are TRBV6-8 and TRBJ2-7, with 9 positions matching TRBD2. In germline, CDR1 is MNHGY, CDR2 SAAAGT. This CDR3 is 17 amino acids long. The ends lost 6 bases at V and 0 bases at J; junction bases unmatched: 12.

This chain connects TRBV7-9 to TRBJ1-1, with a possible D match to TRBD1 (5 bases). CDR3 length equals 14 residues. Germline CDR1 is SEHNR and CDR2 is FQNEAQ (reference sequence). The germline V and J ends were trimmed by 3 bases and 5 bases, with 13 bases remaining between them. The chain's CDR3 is CASSFQGRVTEAFF. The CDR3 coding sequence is TGTGCCAGCAGCTTCCAGGGACGGGTGACTGAAGCTTTCTTT.

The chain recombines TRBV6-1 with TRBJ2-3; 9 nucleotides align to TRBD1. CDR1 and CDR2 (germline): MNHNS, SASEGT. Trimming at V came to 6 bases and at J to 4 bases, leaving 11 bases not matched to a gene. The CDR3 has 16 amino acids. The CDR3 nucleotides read TGTGCCAGCAGCCCCTCCGGGACAGGGTTGTCAGATACGCAGTATTTT. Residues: CASSPSGTGLSDTQYF.

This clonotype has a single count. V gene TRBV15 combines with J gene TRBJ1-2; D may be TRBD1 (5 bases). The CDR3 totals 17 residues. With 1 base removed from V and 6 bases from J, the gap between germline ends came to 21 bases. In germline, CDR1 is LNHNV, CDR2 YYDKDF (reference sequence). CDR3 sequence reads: CATSRAVGQGPFDGYTF. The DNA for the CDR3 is TGTGCCACCAGCAGAGCTGTCGGGCAGGGACCCTTTGATGGCTACACCTTC.

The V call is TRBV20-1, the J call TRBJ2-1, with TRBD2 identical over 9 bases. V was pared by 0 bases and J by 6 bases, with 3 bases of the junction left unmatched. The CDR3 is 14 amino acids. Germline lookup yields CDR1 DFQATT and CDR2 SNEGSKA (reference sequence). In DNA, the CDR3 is TGCAGTGCTAGAGATGGCGGGAGGGCCAATGAGCAGTTCTTC. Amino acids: CSARDGGRANEQFF.

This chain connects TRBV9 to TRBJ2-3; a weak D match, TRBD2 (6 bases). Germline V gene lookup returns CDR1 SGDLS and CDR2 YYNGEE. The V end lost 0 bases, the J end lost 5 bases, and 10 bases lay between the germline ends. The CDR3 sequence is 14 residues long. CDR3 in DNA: TGTGCCAGCAGCGTAGTCCAGGGAGGAGATACGCAGTATTTT. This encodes CASSVVQGGDTQYF.

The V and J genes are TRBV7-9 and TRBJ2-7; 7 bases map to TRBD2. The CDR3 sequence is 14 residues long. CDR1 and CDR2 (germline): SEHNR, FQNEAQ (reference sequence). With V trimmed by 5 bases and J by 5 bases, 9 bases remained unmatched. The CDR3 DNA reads TGTGCCAGCAGCCATGGGGCGGGAGCTAACGAGCAGTACTTC. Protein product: CASSHGAGANEQYF. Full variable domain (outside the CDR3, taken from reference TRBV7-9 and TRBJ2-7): DTGVSQNPRHKITKRGQNVTFRCDPISEHNRLYWYRQTLGQGPEFLTYFQNEAQLEKSRLLSDRFSAERPKGSFSTLEIQRTEQGDSAMYLCASSHGAGANEQYFGPGTRLTVT.

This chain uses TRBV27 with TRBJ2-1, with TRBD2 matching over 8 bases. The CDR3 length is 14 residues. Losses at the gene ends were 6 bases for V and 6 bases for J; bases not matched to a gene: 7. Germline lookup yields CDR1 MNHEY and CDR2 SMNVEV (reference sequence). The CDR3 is CASRPGTSFNEQFF. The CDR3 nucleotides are TGTGCCAGCAGACCTGGGACTAGTTTCAATGAGCAGTTCTTC.

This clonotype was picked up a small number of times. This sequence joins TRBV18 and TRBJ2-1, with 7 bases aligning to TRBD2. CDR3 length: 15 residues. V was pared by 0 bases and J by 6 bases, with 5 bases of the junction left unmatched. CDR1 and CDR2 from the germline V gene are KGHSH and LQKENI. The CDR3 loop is CASSPPSGTFNEQFF. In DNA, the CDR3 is TGTGCCAGCTCACCACCCAGCGGGACGTTCAATGAGCAGTTCTTC.

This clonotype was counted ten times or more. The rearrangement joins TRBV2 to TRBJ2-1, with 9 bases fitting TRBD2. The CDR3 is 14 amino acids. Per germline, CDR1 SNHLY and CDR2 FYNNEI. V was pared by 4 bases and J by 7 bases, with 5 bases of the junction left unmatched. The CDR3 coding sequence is TGTGCCAGCAGTGCATCTAGCGGGGTGAATGAGCAGTTCTTC. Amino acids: CASSASSGVNEQFF.

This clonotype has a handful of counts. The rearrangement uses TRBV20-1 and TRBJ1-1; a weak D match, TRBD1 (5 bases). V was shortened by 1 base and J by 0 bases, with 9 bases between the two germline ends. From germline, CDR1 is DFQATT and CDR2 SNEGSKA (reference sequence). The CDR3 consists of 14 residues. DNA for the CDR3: TGCAGTGCTAGAGCTGGACAAATGAACACTGAAGCTTTCTTT. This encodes CSARAGQMNTEAFF.

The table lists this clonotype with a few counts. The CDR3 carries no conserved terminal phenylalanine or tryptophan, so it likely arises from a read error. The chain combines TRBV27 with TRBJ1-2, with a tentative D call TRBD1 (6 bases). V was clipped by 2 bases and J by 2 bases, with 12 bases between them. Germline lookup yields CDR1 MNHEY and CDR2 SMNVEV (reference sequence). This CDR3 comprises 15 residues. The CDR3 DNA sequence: TGTGCCAGCAGTTTAGGTCCGACAGGAAACTATGGCTACACCTCC. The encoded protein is CASSLGPTGNYGYTS.

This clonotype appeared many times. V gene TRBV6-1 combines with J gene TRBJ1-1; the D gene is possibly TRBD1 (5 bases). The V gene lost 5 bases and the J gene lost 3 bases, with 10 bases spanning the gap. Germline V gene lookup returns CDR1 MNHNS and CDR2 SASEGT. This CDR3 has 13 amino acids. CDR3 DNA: TGTGCCAGCAGTCAGGGATGGTACACTGAAGCTTTCTTT. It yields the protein CASSQGWYTEAFF.

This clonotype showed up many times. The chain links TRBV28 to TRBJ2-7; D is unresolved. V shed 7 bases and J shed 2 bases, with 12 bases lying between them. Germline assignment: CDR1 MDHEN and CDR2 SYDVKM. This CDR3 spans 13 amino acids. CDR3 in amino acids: CASTTQRAYEQYF. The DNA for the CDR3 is TGTGCCAGCACCACTCAACGAGCCTACGAGCAGTACTTC. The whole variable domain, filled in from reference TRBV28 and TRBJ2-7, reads DVKVTQSSRYLVKRTGEKVFLECVQDMDHENMFWYRQDPGLGLRLIYFSYDVKMKEKGDIPEGYSVSREKKERFSLILESASTNQTSMYLCASTTQRAYEQYFGPGTRLTVT.

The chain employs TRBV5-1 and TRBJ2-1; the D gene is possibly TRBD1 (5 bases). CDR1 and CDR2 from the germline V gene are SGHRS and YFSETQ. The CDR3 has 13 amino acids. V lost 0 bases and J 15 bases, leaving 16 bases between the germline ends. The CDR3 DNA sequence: TGCGCCAGCAGCTTGGCCCGGCAGGGTAATACGTTCTTC. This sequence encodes CASSLARQGNTFF.

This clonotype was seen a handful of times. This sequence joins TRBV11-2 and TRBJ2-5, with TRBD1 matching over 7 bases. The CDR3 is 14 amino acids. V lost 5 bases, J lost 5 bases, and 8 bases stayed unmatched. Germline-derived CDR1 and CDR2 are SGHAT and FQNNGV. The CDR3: CASSRKRGLETQYF. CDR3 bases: TGTGCCAGCAGCCGGAAGAGGGGGCTGGAGACCCAGTACTTC.

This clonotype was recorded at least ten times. The CDR3 loop reads CASSRDRGNEQYF. The CDR3 DNA sequence: TGTGCCAGCAGCCGTGACAGGGGCAACGAGCAGTACTTC. The chain employs TRBV3-1 and TRBJ2-7, with TRBD1 matching 8 bases. Germline V gives CDR1 LGHDT, CDR2 YNNKEL (reference sequence). This CDR3 has 13 amino acids. After removal of 4 bases from V and 5 bases from J, the junction contained 4 bases not matched to a gene.

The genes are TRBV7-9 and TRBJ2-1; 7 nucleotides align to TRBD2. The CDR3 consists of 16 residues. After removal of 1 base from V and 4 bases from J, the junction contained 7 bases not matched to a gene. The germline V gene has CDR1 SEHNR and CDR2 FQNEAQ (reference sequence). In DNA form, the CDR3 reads TGTGCCAGCAGCTTAGTAGGGCTAGCGGATTACAATGAGCAGTTCTTC. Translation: CASSLVGLADYNEQFF.

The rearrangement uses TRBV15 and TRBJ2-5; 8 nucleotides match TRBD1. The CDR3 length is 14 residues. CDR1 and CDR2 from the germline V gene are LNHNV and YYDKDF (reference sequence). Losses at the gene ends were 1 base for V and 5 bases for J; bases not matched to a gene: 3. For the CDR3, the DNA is TGTGCCACCAGCAGAGTAGGACAGGGTGAGACCCAGTACTTC. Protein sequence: CATSRVGQGETQYF.

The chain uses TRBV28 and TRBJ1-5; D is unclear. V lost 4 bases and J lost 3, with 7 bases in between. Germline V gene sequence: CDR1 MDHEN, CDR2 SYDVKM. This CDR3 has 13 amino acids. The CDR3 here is CASSSDYNQPQHF. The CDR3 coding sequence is TGTGCCAGCAGTTCGGATTACAATCAGCCCCAGCATTTT.